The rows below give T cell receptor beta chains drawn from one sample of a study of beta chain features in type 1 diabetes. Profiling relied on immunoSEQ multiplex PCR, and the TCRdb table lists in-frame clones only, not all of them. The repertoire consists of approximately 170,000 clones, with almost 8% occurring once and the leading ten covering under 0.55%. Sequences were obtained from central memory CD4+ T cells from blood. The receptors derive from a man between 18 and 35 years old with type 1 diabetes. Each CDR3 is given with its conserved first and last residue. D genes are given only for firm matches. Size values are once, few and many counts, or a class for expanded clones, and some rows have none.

CDR3nt: TGCGCCAGCAGTCAAGTATGGCAGAACACTGAAGCTTTCTTT
CDR3aa: CASSQVWQNTEAFF
d_gene: NA
j_gene: TRBJ1-1
v_gene: TRBV4-3
abundance: NA

CDR3nt: TGTGCCAGCAGCTACCCTAGCGGGGGTTACAATGAGCAGTTCTTC
CDR3aa: CASSYPSGGYNEQFF
d_gene: TRBD2
j_gene: TRBJ2-1
v_gene: TRBV5-4
abundance: few

CDR3nt: TGTGCCAGCAGCTCTCGGGAGGCCAAAAACATTCAGTACTTC
CDR3aa: CASSSREAKNIQYF
d_gene: NA
j_gene: TRBJ2-4
v_gene: TRBV7-2
abundance: NA

CDR3nt: TGTGCCAGCAGACGACAGGTTGCCTACGAGCAGTACTTC
CDR3aa: CASRRQVAYEQYF
d_gene: NA
j_gene: TRBJ2-7
v_gene: TRBV2
abundance: many

CDR3nt: TGTGCCAGCAGCCAAAGGGACAGGGTGGACCAGCCCCAGCATTTT
CDR3aa: CASSQRDRVDQPQHF
d_gene: TRBD1
j_gene: TRBJ1-5
v_gene: TRBV4-2
abundance: NA

CDR3nt: TGTGCCAGCAGCTTCTCCGGGACCAAAAACATTCAGTACTTC
CDR3aa: CASSFSGTKNIQYF
d_gene: NA
j_gene: TRBJ2-4
v_gene: TRBV5-6
abundance: few

CDR3nt: TGTGCCAGTGGGCTGAAAGAGACCCAGTACTTC
CDR3aa: CASGLKETQYF
d_gene: NA
j_gene: TRBJ2-5
v_gene: TRBV7-2
abundance: NA

CDR3nt: TGTGCCAGCAGTTTAGGAGCGGGGGGCGGGACATACAATGAGCAGTTCTTC
CDR3aa: CASSLGAGGGTYNEQFF
d_gene: TRBD2
j_gene: TRBJ2-1
v_gene: TRBV2
abundance: many

CDR3nt: TGTGCCAGCTCACCGTCGACTAGCGGAACGCAGTATTTT
CDR3aa: CASSPSTSGTQYF
d_gene: TRBD2
j_gene: TRBJ2-3
v_gene: TRBV18
abundance: NA

CDR3nt: TGCGCCAGCAGCGACGAGGGTGGATACTCTGGGGCCAACGTCCTGACTTTC
CDR3aa: CASSDEGGYSGANVLTF
d_gene: NA
j_gene: TRBJ2-6
v_gene: TRBV5-1
abundance: NA

CDR3nt: TGTGCCAGCAGCTTGCAGGCGACCCCAGATACGCAGTATTTT
CDR3aa: CASSLQATPDTQYF
d_gene: NA
j_gene: TRBJ2-3
v_gene: TRBV5-4
abundance: NA

CDR3nt: TGTGCCAGCAGCTTAGACAGCCGTTCCTATAATTCACCCCTCCACTTT
CDR3aa: CASSLDSRSYNSPLHF
d_gene: NA
j_gene: TRBJ1-6
v_gene: TRBV28
abundance: few

CDR3nt: TGTGCCATCAGTTCACAGGGATACGAGCAGTACTTC
CDR3aa: CAISSQGYEQYF
d_gene: NA
j_gene: TRBJ2-7
v_gene: TRBV10-3
abundance: many

CDR3nt: TGCGCCAGCAGTCAATGGTCAGGGGCGATTGGCTACACCTTC
CDR3aa: CASSQWSGAIGYTF
d_gene: NA
j_gene: TRBJ1-2
v_gene: TRBV23-1
abundance: few

CDR3nt: TGTGCCAGCAGCTCCACCCGGAATCAGCCCCAGCATTTT
CDR3aa: CASSSTRNQPQHF
d_gene: NA
j_gene: TRBJ1-5
v_gene: TRBV7-8
abundance: few

CDR3nt: TGTGCCAGCTCAGGAACAGCAGGGGGCGCCTATGGCTACACCTTC
CDR3aa: CASSGTAGGAYGYTF
d_gene: TRBD1
j_gene: TRBJ1-2
v_gene: TRBV18
abundance: few

CDR3nt: TGTGCCAGCTCACCGGGACAGTATAGCAATCAGCCCCAGCATTTT
CDR3aa: CASSPGQYSNQPQHF
d_gene: TRBD1
j_gene: TRBJ1-5
v_gene: TRBV18
abundance: NA

CDR3nt: TGTGCCAGCAGCCCAATAACGGAGGAGACCCAGTACTTC
CDR3aa: CASSPITEETQYF
d_gene: NA
j_gene: TRBJ2-5
v_gene: TRBV9
abundance: few

CDR3nt: TGTGCCAGCAGCCGCAGGACAGGGGGCGATGAGCAGTACTTC
CDR3aa: CASSRRTGGDEQYF
d_gene: TRBD1
j_gene: TRBJ2-7
v_gene: TRBV6-5
abundance: NA

CDR3nt: TGTGCCTGGAGTGTGGTCAGGGACAATCAGCCCCAGCATTTT
CDR3aa: CAWSVVRDNQPQHF
d_gene: NA
j_gene: TRBJ1-5
v_gene: TRBV30
abundance: NA

CDR3nt: TGTGCCAGCAGTTTGGCCGTTAACACCGGGGAGCTGTTTTTT
CDR3aa: CASSLAVNTGELFF
d_gene: NA
j_gene: TRBJ2-2
v_gene: TRBV28
abundance: NA

CDR3nt: TGTGCCAGCAGCCCCCGAGAGGGGGGGGAAGCTTTCTTT
CDR3aa: CASSPREGGEAFF
d_gene: NA
j_gene: TRBJ1-1
v_gene: TRBV7-6
abundance: NA

CDR3nt: TGTGCCAGCATGAGAGTCCAAGAGACCCAGTACTTC
CDR3aa: CASMRVQETQYF
d_gene: NA
j_gene: TRBJ2-5
v_gene: TRBV6-1
abundance: few

CDR3nt: TGTGCCAGCACGGCTAGCGGGAGCTCTGGGGCCAACGTCCTGACTTTC
CDR3aa: CASTASGSSGANVLTF
d_gene: TRBD2
j_gene: TRBJ2-6
v_gene: TRBV9
abundance: few

CDR3nt: TGTGCCAGCAGCCAAGAGGCCTGGACCCAGTACTTC
CDR3aa: CASSQEAWTQYF
d_gene: NA
j_gene: TRBJ2-5
v_gene: TRBV14
abundance: few

CDR3nt: TGTGCCAGCAACGTCCCCAGGGGCACCGGGGAGCTGTTTTTT
CDR3aa: CASNVPRGTGELFF
d_gene: NA
j_gene: TRBJ2-2
v_gene: TRBV7-2
abundance: NA

CDR3nt: TGTGCCAGCAACGCAAGGGGGCTAGCGGGGATCACAGATACGCAGTATTTT
CDR3aa: CASNARGLAGITDTQYF
d_gene: TRBD2
j_gene: TRBJ2-3
v_gene: TRBV7-2
abundance: NA

CDR3nt: TGTGCCATCAGTGAGCCCCGGGGAAGGGGGACGAACACTGAAGCTTTCTTT
CDR3aa: CAISEPRGRGTNTEAFF
d_gene: NA
j_gene: TRBJ1-1
v_gene: TRBV10-3
abundance: NA

CDR3nt: TGTGCCTCCACCGGTAGCGGGGTATCAGATACGCAGTATTTT
CDR3aa: CASTGSGVSDTQYF
d_gene: TRBD2
j_gene: TRBJ2-3
v_gene: TRBV13
abundance: many

CDR3nt: TGTGCCAGCAGCGGTCGGGACAGGGGGCCTGGCTACACCTTC
CDR3aa: CASSGRDRGPGYTF
d_gene: TRBD1
j_gene: TRBJ1-2
v_gene: TRBV5-4
abundance: few

CDR3nt: TGTGCCAGCAGTGATAGCGGGAGTGGTGAGCAGTTCTTC
CDR3aa: CASSDSGSGEQFF
d_gene: TRBD2
j_gene: TRBJ2-1
v_gene: TRBV2
abundance: NA

CDR3nt: TGTGCCAGCAGTGATAGAGCTGGGGCCAACGTCCTGACTTTC
CDR3aa: CASSDRAGANVLTF
d_gene: NA
j_gene: TRBJ2-6
v_gene: TRBV2
abundance: NA

CDR3nt: TGTGCCAGCTCACCACCGGTCCGCAGGGACACTGAAGCTTTCTTT
CDR3aa: CASSPPVRRDTEAFF
d_gene: NA
j_gene: TRBJ1-1
v_gene: TRBV18
abundance: few

CDR3nt: TGTGCCAGCAGTCCCGTGGGACAGGGGATGCACACCTTC
CDR3aa: CASSPVGQGMHTF
d_gene: TRBD1
j_gene: TRBJ1-2
v_gene: TRBV6-5
abundance: few

CDR3nt: TGTGCCAGCAGCCCAGCCCAGGGGGCAAGATACAATGAGCAGTTCTTC
CDR3aa: CASSPAQGARYNEQFF
d_gene: TRBD1
j_gene: TRBJ2-1
v_gene: TRBV7-2
abundance: few

CDR3nt: TGTGCCACCAGCAGAGATCCCCACGGACAGGGGGGGTTACAAGAGACCCAGTACTTC
CDR3aa: CATSRDPHGQGGLQETQYF
d_gene: TRBD1
j_gene: TRBJ2-5
v_gene: TRBV15
abundance: few

CDR3nt: TGCGCCAGCAGCTTTCAGGGGGCAAAGGAGACCCAGTACTTC
CDR3aa: CASSFQGAKETQYF
d_gene: TRBD1
j_gene: TRBJ2-5
v_gene: TRBV5-1
abundance: few

CDR3nt: TGTGCCAGCAGCTTTTACAGAAACACTGAAGCTTTCTTT
CDR3aa: CASSFYRNTEAFF
d_gene: NA
j_gene: TRBJ1-1
v_gene: TRBV11-2
abundance: NA

CDR3nt: TGTGCCAGCAGCGTGGGTCTAAGCGGGAGGAGGCAAGAGACCCAGTACTTC
CDR3aa: CASSVGLSGRRQETQYF
d_gene: TRBD2
j_gene: TRBJ2-5
v_gene: TRBV9
abundance: few

CDR3nt: TGTGCCAGCAGAACAGGGTTCCAAGAGACCCAGTACTTC
CDR3aa: CASRTGFQETQYF
d_gene: NA
j_gene: TRBJ2-5
v_gene: TRBV6-1
abundance: NA